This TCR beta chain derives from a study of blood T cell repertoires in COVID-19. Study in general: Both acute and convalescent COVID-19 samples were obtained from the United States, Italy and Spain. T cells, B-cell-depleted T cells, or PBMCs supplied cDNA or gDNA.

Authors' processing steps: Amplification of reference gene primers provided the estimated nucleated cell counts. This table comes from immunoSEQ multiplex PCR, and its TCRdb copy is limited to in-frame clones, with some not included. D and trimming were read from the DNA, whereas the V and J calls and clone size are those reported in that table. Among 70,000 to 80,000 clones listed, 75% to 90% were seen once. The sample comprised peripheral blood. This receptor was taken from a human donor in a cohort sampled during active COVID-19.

CDR3 sequence (DNA): TGTGCCAGCAGAATGACAGGGGTCCCAAACTATGGCTACACCTTC. Its translation: CASRMTGVPNYGYTF. The chain has TRBV3-1 (or the pseudogene TRBV3-2) and TRBJ1-2; 8 nucleotides match TRBD1. Germline loops: CDR1 LGHDT, CDR2 YNNKEL (reference sequence). The V segment lost 6 bases and the J segment 2 bases; nucleotides outside the gene matches: 8. The CDR3 contains 15 residues.